This T cell receptor beta chain is drawn from a study of T-cell memory formation after mild COVID-19. Study-wide context: Each donor largely had its own TCR clusters. Findings of the study overall: Clones that contracted clustered mainly in CM and EM if CD4+ and in EMRA if CD8+.

5'RACE primed at constant segments yielded TCR alpha and TCR beta cDNA libraries bearing sample barcodes and UMIs. MiXCR, applied by TCRdb to the 5' RACE reads, yields one record per CDR3 protein. Of under 700,000 distinct CDR3 sequences in the sample, roughly 20% were seen once. This clonotype has a handful of counts. Its antigen is still unknown. This TCR came from an adult woman who had mild COVID-19 (a few samples of this study predate the infection). Cell type and time point are not known. The sample comprised PBMCs or a T cell subset sorted from them (not recorded which).

CDR3 residues: CASSHPERTTNEKLFF. CDR3 in DNA: TGCGCCAGCAGCCACCCGGAGCGAACAACTAATGAAAAACTGTTTTTT. V and J are TRBV5-1 and TRBJ1-4; D is unresolved. V dropped 4 bases and J dropped 0 bases, with 13 bases sitting between them. This CDR3 contains 16 residues. Germline CDR1 and CDR2: SGHRS and YFSETQ.